This passage covers 5 T cell receptor beta chains from one sample sequenced in a study of human T cells and chemical hapten exposure (dated by TCRdb to about 2021). Library method: RACE. Sequenced on a NextSeq 500. The public reads were reanalyzed by TCRdb: fastp trimming at Q25, MiXCR alignment, in-frame beta chains only. Each CDR3 protein appears once, grouped with its most common genes and DNA. Within this sample are approximately 260,000 distinct CDR3 sequences, with roughly 8% of them counted one time only. The top ten clonotypes cover approximately 1.2% of the sample. This specimen's time point label, interpreted: pre-sensitization, week 0. Reading the label with the study, this specimen's treatment or condition is: therapeutic diphenylcyclopropenone sensitization with weekly scalp DPC. The material was whole blood, obtained in connection with sensitization to the hapten diphenylcyclopropenone (DPC). Source of these receptors: a young man with alopecia areata. Some clones in this sample may be carry-over from other donors' samples.

The rearrangement links TRBV12-3 or TRBV12-4 to TRBJ2-3; 13 nucleotides match TRBD2. This CDR3 comprises 17 residues. The ends lost 5 bases at V and 2 bases at J; junction bases unmatched: 7. CDR3 residues: CASSTGTSGTLTDTQYF. CDR3 DNA sequence: TGTGCCAGCAGTACCGGGACTAGCGGGACCCTCACAGATACGCAGTATTTT.

This clonotype was picked up a small number of times. The chain employs TRBV2 and TRBJ2-7, with a tentative D call TRBD1 (6 bases). This CDR3 comprises 13 residues. Trimming took off 11 bases at V and 0 bases at J, with 14 bases between the two ends. The germline V gene encodes CDR1 SNHLY and CDR2 FYNNEI. CDR3 protein: CAAQGSYSYEQYV. CDR3 coding DNA: TGTGCCGCACAGGGTTCCTACTCCTACGAGCAGTACGTC.

The chain carries TRBV5-1 and TRBJ2-2, with D hard to call. The CDR3 has 16 residues. V was clipped by 0 bases and J by 4 bases, with 13 bases between them. Per germline, CDR1 SGHRS and CDR2 YFSETQ. The CDR3 DNA reads TGCGCCAGCAGCTTGGCCCGGGTGGGGATCACCGGGGAGCTGTTTTTT. This sequence encodes CASSLARVGITGELFF.

The V call is TRBV6-1, the J call TRBJ2-5; D remains ambiguous. This CDR3 has 13 amino acids. Trimming left V 8 bases short and J 5 bases short, with 15 bases between. The V gene's germline CDR1 is MNHNS and CDR2 SASEGT. This CDR3 reads CASLESGRETQYF. CDR3 nucleotides: TGTGCCAGCCTGGAGTCTGGACGGGAGACCCAGTACTTC.

CDR3: CASSKDGQGGGNQPQHF. CDR3 sequence (DNA): TGTGCCAGCAGCAAAGATGGGCAGGGAGGAGGCAATCAGCCCCAGCATTTT. The V and J genes are TRBV21-1 and TRBJ1-5. TRBV21-1 is described as a pseudogene. CDR3 size: 17 residues.